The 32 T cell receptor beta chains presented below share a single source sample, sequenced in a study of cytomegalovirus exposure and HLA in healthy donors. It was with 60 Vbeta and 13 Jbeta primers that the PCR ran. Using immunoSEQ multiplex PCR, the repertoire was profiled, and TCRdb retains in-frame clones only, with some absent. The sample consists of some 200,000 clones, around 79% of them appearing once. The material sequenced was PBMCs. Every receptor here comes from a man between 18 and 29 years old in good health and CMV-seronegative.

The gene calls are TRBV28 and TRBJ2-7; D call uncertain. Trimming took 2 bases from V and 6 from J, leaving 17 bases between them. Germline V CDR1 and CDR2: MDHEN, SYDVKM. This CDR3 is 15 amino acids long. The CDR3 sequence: CASSLRGWKGPEQYF. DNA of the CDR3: TGTGCCAGCAGTTTAAGAGGCTGGAAAGGTCCCGAGCAGTACTTC. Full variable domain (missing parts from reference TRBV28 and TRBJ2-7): DVKVTQSSRYLVKRTGEKVFLECVQDMDHENMFWYRQDPGLGLRLIYFSYDVKMKEKGDIPEGYSVSREKKERFSLILESASTNQTSMYLCASSLRGWKGPEQYFGPGTRLTVT.

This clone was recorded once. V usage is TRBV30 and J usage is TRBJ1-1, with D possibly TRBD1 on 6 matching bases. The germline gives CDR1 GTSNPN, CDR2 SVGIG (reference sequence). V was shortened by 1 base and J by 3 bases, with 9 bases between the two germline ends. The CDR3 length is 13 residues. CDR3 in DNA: TGTGCCTGGAGTGGAAACAGGGACACTGAAGCTTTCTTT. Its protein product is CAWSGNRDTEAFF. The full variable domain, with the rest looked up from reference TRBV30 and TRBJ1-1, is SQTIHQWPATLVQPVGSPLSLECTVEGTSNPNLYWYRQAAGRGLQLLFYSVGIGQISSEVPQNLSASRPQDRQFILSSKKLLLSDSGFYLCAWSGNRDTEAFFGQGTRLTVV.

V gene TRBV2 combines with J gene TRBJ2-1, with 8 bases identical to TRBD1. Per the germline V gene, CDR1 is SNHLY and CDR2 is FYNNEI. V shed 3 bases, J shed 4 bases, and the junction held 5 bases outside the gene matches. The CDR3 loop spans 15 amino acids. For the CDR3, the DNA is TGTGCCAGCAGTGAGTTGGGACAGGAATACAATGAGCAGTTCTTC. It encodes CASSELGQEYNEQFF.

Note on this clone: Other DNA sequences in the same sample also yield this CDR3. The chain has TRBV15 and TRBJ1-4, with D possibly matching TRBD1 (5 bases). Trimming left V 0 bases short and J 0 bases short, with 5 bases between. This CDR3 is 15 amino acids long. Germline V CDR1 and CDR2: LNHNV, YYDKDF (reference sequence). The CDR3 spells CATSREGATNEKLFF. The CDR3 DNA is TGTGCCACCAGCAGAGAAGGGGCAACTAATGAAAAACTGTTTTTT.

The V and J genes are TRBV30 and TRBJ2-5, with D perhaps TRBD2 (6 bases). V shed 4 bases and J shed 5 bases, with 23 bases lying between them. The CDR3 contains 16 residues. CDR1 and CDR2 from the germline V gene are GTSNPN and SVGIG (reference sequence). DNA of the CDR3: TGTGCCTGGAACGGAGAAACAGGAAGCGCGGGGGAGACCCAGTACTTC. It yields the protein CAWNGETGSAGETQYF.

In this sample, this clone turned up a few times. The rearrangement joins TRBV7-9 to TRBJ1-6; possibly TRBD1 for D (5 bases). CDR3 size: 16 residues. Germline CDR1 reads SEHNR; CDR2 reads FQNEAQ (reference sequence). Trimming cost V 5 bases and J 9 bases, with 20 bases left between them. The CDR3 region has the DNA TGTGCCAGCAGCGCCAGTATGGGCAGGGCCGGTTCACCCCTCCACTTT. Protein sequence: CASSASMGRAGSPLHF.

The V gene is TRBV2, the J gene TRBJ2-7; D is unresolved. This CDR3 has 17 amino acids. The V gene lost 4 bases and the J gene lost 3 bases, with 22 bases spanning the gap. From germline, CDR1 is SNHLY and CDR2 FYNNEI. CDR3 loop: CASSGPLSLFRDYEQYF. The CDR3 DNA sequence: TGTGCCAGCAGTGGCCCCCTGAGCTTATTTCGAGACTACGAGCAGTACTTC.

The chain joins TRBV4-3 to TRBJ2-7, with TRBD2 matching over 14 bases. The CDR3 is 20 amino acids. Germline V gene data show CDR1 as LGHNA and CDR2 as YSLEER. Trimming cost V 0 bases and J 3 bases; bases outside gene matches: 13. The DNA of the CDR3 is TGCGCCAGCAGCCAAGACACACCCCCCCAGACTAGCGGGAGGGTCTACGAGCAGTACTTC. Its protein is CASSQDTPPQTSGRVYEQYF.

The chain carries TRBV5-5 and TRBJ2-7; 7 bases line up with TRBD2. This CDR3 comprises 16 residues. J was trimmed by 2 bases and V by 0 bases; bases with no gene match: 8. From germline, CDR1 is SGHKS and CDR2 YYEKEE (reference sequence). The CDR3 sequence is CASSLAGSGPPYEQYF. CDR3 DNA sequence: TGTGCCAGCAGCTTGGCCGGTAGCGGGCCACCCTACGAGCAGTACTTC.

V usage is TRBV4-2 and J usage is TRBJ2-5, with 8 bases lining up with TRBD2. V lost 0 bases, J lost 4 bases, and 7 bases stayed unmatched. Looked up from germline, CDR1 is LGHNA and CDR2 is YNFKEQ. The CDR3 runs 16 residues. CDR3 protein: CASSQDRGGARETQYF. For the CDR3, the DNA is TGTGCCAGCAGCCAAGATCGGGGGGGGGCTCGAGAGACCCAGTACTTC.

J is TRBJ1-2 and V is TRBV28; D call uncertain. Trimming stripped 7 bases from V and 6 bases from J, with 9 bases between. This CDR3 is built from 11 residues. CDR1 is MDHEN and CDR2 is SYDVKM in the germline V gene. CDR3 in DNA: TGTGCCAGCATAGCCCGGCATGGCTACACCTTC. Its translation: CASIARHGYTF.

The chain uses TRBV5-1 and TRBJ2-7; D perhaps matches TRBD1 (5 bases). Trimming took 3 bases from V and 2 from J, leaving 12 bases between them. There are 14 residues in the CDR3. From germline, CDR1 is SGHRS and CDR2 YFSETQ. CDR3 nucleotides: TGCGCCAGCAGCTCAGGGTTTCCCCCCTACGAGCAGTACTTC. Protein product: CASSSGFPPYEQYF.

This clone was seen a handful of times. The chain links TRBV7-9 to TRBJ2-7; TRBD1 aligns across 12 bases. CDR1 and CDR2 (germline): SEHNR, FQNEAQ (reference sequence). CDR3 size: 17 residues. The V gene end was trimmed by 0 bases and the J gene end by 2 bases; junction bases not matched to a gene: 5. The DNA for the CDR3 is TGTGCCAGCAGCTTAGCCCCGGGACAGGGGGCCCCCTACGAGCAGTACTTC. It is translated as CASSLAPGQGAPYEQYF.

CDR3 coding DNA: TGTGCCAGTAGTAGGACAGGGGACTTGGGGGAGCAGTACTTC. Its translation is CASSRTGDLGEQYF. The chain joins TRBV19 to TRBJ2-7; 9 nucleotides align to TRBD1. CDR3 size: 14 residues. Germline-derived CDR1 and CDR2 are LNHDA and SQIVND (reference sequence). V lost 4 bases, J lost 7 bases, and 8 bases stayed unmatched. Full variable domain (missing parts from reference TRBV19 and TRBJ2-7): DGGITQSPKYLFRKEGQNVTLSCEQNLNHDAMYWYRQDPGQGLRLIYYSQIVNDFQKGDIAEGYSVSREKKESFPLTVTSAQKNPTAFYLCASSRTGDLGEQYFGPGTRLTVT.

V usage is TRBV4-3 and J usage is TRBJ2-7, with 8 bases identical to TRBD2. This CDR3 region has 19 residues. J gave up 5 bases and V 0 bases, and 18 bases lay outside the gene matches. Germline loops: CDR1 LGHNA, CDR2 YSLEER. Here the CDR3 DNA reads TGCGCCAGCAGCCAAGAACCAGTCGGCGGGAGGACCCCTGGGGACGAGCAGTACTTC. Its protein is CASSQEPVGGRTPGDEQYF.

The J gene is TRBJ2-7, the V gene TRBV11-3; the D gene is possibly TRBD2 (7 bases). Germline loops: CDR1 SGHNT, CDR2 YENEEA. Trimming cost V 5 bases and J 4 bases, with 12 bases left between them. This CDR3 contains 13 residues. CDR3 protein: CASSARGAYEQYF. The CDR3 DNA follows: TGTGCCAGCAGCGCACGGGGGGCATACGAGCAGTACTTC.

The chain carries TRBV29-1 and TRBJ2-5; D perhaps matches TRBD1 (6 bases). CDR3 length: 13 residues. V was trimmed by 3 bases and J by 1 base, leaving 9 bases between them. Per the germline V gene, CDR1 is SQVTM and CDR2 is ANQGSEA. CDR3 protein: CSVDQGGQETQYF. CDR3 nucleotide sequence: TGCAGCGTTGACCAAGGGGGCCAAGAGACCCAGTACTTC.

The CDR3 loop reads CASSAWRQGSGYTF. CDR3 nucleotides: TGTGCCAGCAGCGCATGGAGACAGGGAAGTGGCTACACCTTC. The V and J genes are TRBV7-9 and TRBJ1-2; 7 bases are a match to TRBD1. The CDR3 has 14 amino acids. The V gene's germline CDR1 is SEHNR and CDR2 FQNEAQ (reference sequence). V trimming: 5 bases; J trimming: 7 bases; junction bases outside the gene matches: 10. The entire variable domain, with the rest obtained from reference TRBV7-9 and TRBJ1-2, is as follows: DTGVSQNPRHKITKRGQNVTFRCDPISEHNRLYWYRQTLGQGPEFLTYFQNEAQLEKSRLLSDRFSAERPKGSFSTLEIQRTEQGDSAMYLCASSAWRQGSGYTFGSGTRLTVV.

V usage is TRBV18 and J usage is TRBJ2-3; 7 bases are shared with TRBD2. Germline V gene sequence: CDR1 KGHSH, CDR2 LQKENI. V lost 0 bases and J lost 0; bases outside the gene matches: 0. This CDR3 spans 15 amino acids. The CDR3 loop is CASSPPSGSTDTQYF. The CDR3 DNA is TGTGCCAGCTCACCACCTAGCGGGAGCACAGATACGCAGTATTTT.

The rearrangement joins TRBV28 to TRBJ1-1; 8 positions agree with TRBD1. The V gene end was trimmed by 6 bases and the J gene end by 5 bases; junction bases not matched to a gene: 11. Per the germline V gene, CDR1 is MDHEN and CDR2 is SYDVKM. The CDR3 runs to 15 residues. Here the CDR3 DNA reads TGTGCCAGCAGCCCCGTCACAGGGGGTCGAACTGAAGCTTTCTTT. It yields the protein CASSPVTGGRTEAFF.

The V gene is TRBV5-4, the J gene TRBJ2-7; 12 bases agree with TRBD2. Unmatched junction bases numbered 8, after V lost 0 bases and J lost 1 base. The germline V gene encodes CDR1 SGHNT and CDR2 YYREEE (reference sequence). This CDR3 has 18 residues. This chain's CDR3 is CASSLGTTSGGKSYEQYF. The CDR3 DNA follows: TGTGCCAGCAGCTTGGGGACGACTAGCGGGGGTAAATCCTACGAGCAGTACTTC.

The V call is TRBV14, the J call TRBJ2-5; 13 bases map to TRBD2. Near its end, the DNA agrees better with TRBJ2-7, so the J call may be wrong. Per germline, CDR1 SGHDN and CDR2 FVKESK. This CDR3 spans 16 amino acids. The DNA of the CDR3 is TGTGCCAGCAGCTCGGGACTAGCGGGGTCCCGGTACGAGCAGTACTTC. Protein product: CASSSGLAGSRYEQYF.

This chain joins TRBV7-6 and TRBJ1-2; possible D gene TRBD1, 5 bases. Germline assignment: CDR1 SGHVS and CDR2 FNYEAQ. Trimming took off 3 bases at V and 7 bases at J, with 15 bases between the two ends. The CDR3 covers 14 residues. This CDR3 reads CASSLDPSGAGYTF. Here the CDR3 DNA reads TGTGCCAGCAGCTTGGACCCTTCTGGGGCTGGCTACACCTTC.

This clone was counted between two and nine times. CDR3 sequence: CSVVGGRGNWGYTF. As DNA, the CDR3 is TGCAGCGTTGTGGGGGGACGGGGCAATTGGGGCTACACCTTC. The rearrangement links TRBV29-1 to TRBJ1-2, with D perhaps matching TRBD1 (5 bases). This CDR3 is built from 14 residues. Between the trimmed V and J ends, which lost 4 bases and 8 bases, there was a span of 20 bases. Looked up from germline, CDR1 is SQVTM and CDR2 is ANQGSEA. The whole variable domain, filled in from reference TRBV29-1 and TRBJ1-2, reads SAVISQKPSRDICQRGTSLTIQCQVDSQVTMMFWYRQQPGQSLTLIATANQGSEATYESGFVIDKFPISRPNLTFSTLTVSNMSPEDSSIYLCSVVGGRGNWGYTFGSGTRLTVV.

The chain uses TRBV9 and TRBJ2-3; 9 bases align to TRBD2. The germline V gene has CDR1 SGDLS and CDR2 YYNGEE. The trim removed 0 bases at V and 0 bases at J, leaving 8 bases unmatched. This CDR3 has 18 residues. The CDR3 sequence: CASSVVGSGGGSTDTQYF. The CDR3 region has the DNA TGTGCCAGCAGCGTAGTCGGTAGCGGGGGAGGAAGCACAGATACGCAGTATTTT.

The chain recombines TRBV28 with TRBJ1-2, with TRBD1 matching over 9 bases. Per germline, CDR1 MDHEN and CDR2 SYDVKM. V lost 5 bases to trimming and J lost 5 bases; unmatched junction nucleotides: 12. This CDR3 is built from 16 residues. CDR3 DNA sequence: TGTGCCAGCAGTCAATTGGGACAGGGAGTCCGGTATGGCTACACCTTC. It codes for CASSQLGQGVRYGYTF.

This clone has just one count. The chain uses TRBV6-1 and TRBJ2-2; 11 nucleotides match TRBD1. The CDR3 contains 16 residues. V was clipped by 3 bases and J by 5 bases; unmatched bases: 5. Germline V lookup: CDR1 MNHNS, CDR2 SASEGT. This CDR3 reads CASSDTGTGGTGELFF. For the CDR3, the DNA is TGTGCCAGCAGTGATACCGGGACAGGGGGTACCGGGGAGCTGTTTTTT.

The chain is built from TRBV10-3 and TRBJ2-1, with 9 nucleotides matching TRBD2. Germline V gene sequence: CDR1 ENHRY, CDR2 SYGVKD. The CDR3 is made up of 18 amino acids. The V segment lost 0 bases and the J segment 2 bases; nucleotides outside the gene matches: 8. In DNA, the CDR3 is TGTGCCATCAGTGAGTCCGCGGGAGGGGGGGCGACCTACAATGAGCAGTTCTTC. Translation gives CAISESAGGGATYNEQFF.

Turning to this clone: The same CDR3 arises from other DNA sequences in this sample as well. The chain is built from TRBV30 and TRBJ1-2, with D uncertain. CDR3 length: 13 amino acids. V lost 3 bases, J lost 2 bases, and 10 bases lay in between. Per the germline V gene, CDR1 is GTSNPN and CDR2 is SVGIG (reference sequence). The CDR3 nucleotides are TGTGCCTGGAGGACGGGATTGAACTATGGCTACACCTTC. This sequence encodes CAWRTGLNYGYTF.

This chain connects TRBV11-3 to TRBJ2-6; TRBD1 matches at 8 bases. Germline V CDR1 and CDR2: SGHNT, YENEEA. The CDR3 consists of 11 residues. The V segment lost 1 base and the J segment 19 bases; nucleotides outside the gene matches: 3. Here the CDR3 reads CASSLGDRFTF. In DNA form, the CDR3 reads TGTGCCAGCAGCTTAGGGGACAGGTTTACTTTC.

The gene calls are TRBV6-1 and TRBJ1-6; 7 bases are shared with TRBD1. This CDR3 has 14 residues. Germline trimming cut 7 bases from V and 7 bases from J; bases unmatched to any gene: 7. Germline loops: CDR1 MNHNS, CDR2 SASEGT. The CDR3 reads CASMTGTVNSPLHF. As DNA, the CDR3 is TGTGCCAGCATGACCGGGACAGTCAATTCACCCCTCCACTTT.

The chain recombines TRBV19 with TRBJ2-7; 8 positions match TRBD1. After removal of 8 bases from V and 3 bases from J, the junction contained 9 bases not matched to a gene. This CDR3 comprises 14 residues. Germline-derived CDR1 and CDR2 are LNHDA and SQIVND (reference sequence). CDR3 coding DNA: TGTGCCAGTTCCGGACAGGGTTGGGGCTACGAGCAGTACTTC. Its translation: CASSGQGWGYEQYF.